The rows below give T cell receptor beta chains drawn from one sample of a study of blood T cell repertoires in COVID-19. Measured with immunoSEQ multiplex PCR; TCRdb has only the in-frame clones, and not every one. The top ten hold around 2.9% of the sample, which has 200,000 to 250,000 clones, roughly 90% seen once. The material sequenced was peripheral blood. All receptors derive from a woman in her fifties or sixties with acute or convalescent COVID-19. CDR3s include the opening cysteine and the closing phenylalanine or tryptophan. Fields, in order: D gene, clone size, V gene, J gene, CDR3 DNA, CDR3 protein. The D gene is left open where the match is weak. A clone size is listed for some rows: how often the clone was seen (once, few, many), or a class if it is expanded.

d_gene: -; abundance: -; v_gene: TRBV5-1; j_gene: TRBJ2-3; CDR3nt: TGCGCCAGCAGCTTTACCGGGTATGGCACAGATACGCAGTATTTT; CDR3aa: CASSFTGYGTDTQYF
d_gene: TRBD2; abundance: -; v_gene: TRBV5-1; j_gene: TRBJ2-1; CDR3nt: TGCGCCAGCAGCTTCGCGGGAGGGTTGGTGGAGCAGTTCTTC; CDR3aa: CASSFAGGLVEQFF
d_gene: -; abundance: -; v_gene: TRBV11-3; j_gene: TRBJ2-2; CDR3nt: TGTGCCAGCAGCTTAGATCTGGTCGGAGCCGGGGAGCTGTTTTTT; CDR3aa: CASSLDLVGAGELFF
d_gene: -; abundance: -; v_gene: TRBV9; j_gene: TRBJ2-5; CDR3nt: TGTGCCAGCAGCGTAGGGTTGGGGCTACAAGAGACCCAGTACTTC; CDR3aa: CASSVGLGLQETQYF
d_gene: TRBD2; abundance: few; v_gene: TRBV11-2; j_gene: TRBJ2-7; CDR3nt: TGTGCCAGCAGCCCCCAGCCGGGGGGGCGGTACGAGCAGTACTTC; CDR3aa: CASSPQPGGRYEQYF
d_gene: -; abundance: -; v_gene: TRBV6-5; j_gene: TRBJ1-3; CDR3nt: TGTGCCGTCAGAATGCTCTCTGGAAACACCATATATTTT; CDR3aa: CAVRMLSGNTIYF
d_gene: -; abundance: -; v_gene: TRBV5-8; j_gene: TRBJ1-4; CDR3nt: TGTGCCAGCAGCTTGAGCCCAACTAATGAAAAACTGTTTTTT; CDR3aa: CASSLSPTNEKLFF
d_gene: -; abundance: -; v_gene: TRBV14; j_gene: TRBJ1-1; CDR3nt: TGTGCCAGCAGCCCCCGGGACTCCTTCCGAGGAATGAACACTGAAGCTTTCTTT; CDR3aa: CASSPRDSFRGMNTEAFF
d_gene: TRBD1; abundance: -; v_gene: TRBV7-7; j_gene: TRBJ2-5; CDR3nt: TGTGCCAGCAGCCCACTAAGCATAGCAGGGGGGACCCAGTACTTC; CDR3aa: CASSPLSIAGGTQYF
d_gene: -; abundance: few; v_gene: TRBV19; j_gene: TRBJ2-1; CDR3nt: TGTGCCAGTAGTATCAAGCGGAGGGACAATGAGCAGTTCTTC; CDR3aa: CASSIKRRDNEQFF
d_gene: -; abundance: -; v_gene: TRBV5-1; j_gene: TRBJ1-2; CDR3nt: TGCGCCAGCAGCTTGGCATCCCCACTCCAGGGGATGGGAGGCTACACCTTC; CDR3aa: CASSLASPLQGMGGYTF
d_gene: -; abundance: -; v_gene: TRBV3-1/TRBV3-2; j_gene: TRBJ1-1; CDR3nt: TGTGCCAGCAGCCCCAGGGGAGCTGAAGCTTTCTTT; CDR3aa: CASSPRGAEAFF
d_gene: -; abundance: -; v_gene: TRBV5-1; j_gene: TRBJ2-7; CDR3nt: TGCGCCAGCAGCTACCTCGGTGGCGGATCCTACGAGCAGTACTTC; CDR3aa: CASSYLGGGSYEQYF
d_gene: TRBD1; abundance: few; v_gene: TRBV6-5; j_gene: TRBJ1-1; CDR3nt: TGTGCCAGCAGGGTACAGGGGGAGAACACTGAAGCTTTCTTT; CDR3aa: CASRVQGENTEAFF
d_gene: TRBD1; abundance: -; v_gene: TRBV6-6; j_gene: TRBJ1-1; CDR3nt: TGTGCCAGCAGTTCGACAGGGCGGGCCACTGAAGCTTTCTTT; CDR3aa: CASSSTGRATEAFF
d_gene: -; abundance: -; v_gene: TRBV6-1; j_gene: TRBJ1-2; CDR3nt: TGTGCCAGCAGTGAATCCGGGAATGGCTACACCTTC; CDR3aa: CASSESGNGYTF
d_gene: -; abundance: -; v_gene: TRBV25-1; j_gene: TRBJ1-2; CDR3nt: TGTGCCAGCAGTGACAGGGTCGGCGGCTACACCTTC; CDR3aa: CASSDRVGGYTF
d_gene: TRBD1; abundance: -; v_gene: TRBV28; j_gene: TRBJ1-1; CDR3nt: TGTGCCAGCTCCCCCCCTGGGACAGCGAACACTGAAGCTTTCTTT; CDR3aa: CASSPPGTANTEAFF
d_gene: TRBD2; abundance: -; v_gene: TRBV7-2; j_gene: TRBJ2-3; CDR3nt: TGTGCCACCAAGCTCGGGGCGGGGCGGGAGCACACAGATACGCAGTATTTT; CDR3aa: CATKLGAGREHTDTQYF
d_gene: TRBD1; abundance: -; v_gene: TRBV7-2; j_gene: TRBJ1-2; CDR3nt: TGTGCCAGCAGCTTAGCTCTAATTAAAAGACAGGGCGGAGGCTACACCTTC; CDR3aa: CASSLALIKRQGGGYTF
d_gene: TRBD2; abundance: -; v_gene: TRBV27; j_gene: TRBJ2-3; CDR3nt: TGTGCCAGCAGTCCCCGGTTGGGCGGGGGGCCCTACACAGATACGCAGTATTTT; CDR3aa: CASSPRLGGGPYTDTQYF
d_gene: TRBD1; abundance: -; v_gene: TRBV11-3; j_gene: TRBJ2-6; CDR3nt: TGTGCCAGCAGCTTAGACGGGGGGACAGGGGGATCCCCTTACCCCTCTGGGGCCAACGTCCTGACTTTC; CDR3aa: CASSLDGGTGGSPYPSGANVLTF
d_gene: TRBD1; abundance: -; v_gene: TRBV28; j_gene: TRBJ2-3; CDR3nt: TGTGCCAGCAGTCCCCAGGACCGACAGGGAACAGATACGCAGTATTTT; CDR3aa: CASSPQDRQGTDTQYF
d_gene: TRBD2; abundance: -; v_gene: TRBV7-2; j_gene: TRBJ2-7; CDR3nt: TGTGCCAGCAGCTTGACTAGCGGGAGATCCTCCTACGAGCAGTACTTC; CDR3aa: CASSLTSGRSSYEQYF
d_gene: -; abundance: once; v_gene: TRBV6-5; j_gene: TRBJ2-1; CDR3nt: TGTGCCAGCAGTTACGACGCGGACTCCTACAATGAGCAGTTCTTC; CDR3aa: CASSYDADSYNEQFF
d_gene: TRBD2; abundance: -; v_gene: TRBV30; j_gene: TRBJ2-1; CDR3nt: TGTGCCTGGAGTAGTACTAGCGAAAACAATGAGCAGTTCTTC; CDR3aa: CAWSSTSENNEQFF
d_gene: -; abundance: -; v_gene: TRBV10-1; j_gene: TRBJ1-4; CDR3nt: TGCGCCAGCAGTGAGTCCGGGGATAATGAAAAACTGTTTTTT; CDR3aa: CASSESGDNEKLFF
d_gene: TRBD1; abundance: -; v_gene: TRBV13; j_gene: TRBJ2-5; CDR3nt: TGTGCCAGCAGCTCCGGACAGGGCGTATTAGAGACCCAGTACTTC; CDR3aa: CASSSGQGVLETQYF
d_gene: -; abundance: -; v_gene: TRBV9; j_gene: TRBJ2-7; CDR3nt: TGTGCCAGCAGCGTAGAACCGGGAGAAGGGTACGAGCAGTACTTC; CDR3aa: CASSVEPGEGYEQYF
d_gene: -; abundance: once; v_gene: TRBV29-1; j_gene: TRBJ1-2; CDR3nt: TGCAGCGTTGGGGAGGGGAACTATGGCTACACCTTC; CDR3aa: CSVGEGNYGYTF
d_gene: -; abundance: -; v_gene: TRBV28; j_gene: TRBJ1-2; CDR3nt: TGTGCCAGCAGACCTACAGGGTCGAACTATGGCTACACCTTC; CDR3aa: CASRPTGSNYGYTF
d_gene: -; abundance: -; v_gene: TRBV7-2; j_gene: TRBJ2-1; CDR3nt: TGTGCCAGCAGCCCACGCCTTGGGGGCGTGGAATACAATGAGCAGTTCTTC; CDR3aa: CASSPRLGGVEYNEQFF
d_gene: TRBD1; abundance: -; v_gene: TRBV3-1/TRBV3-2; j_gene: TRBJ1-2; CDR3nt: TGTGCCAGCAGCAAGCGACAGGGCCATAACTATGGCTACACCTTC; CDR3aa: CASSKRQGHNYGYTF
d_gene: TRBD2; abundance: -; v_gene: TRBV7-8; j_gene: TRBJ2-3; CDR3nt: TGTGCCAGCGGGGAGCGGGAGATAGCGGATACGCAGTATTTT; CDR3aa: CASGEREIADTQYF
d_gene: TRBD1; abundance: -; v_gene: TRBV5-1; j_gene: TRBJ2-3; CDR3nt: TGCGCCAGCAGCCGGGACAGGAAGTCCACAGATACGCAGTATTTT; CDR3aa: CASSRDRKSTDTQYF
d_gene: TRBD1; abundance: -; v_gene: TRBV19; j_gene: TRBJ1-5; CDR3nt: TGTGCCAGTAGTATAGATTTCACAGGGGACAGCAATCAGCCCCAGCATTTT; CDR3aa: CASSIDFTGDSNQPQHF
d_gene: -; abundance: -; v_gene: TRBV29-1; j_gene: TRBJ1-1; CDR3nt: TGCAGCGGTACAGAGTACGCTGAAGCTTTCTTT; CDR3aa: CSGTEYAEAFF
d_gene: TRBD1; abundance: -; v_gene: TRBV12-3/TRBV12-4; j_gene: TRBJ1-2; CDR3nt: TGTGCCAGCAGGCTGACAGGGTCGGAGGGCTACACCTTC; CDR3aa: CASRLTGSEGYTF
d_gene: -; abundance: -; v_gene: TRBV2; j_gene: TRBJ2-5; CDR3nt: TGTGCCAGCAGTGAGAGAAGATTCCAAGAGACCCAGTACTTC; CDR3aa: CASSERRFQETQYF
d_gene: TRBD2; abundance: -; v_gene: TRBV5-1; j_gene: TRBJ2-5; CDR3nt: TGCGCCAGCACATCCGGGACTAGCGGGGGCGGGGAGACCCAGTACTTC; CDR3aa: CASTSGTSGGGETQYF
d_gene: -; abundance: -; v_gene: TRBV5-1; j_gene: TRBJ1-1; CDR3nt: TGCGCCAGCACCCGGGGTGGGGAAGTCACTGAAGCTTTCTTT; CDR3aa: CASTRGGEVTEAFF
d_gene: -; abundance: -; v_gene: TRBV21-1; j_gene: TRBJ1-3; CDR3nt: TGTGCCAGCAGCAAAGCGCTTTCGGGGGGCACTGGAAACACCATATATTTT; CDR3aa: CASSKALSGGTGNTIYF
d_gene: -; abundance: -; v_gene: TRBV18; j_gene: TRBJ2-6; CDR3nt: TGTGCCAGCTCACCCCGACAGTTCTCTGGGGCCAACGTCCTGACTTTC; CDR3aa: CASSPRQFSGANVLTF
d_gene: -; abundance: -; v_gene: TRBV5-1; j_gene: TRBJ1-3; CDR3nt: TGCGCCAGCAGCTTGGCAGGGCCTCACTCTGGAAACACCATATATTTT; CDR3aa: CASSLAGPHSGNTIYF
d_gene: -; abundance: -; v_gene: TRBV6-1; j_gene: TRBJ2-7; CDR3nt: TGTGCCAGCAGTGAAGGGGCAGGGGTGTTTTACGAGCAGTACTTC; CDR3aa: CASSEGAGVFYEQYF
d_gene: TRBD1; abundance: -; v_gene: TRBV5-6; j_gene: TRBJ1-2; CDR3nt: TGTGCCAGCAACTTTCGGACAGGCAAAACCAGTTATGGCTACACCTTC; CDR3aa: CASNFRTGKTSYGYTF
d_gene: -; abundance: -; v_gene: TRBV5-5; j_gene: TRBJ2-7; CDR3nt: TGTGCCACTGGGAGTGCATCCTCCTACGAGCAGTACTTC; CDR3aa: CATGSASSYEQYF
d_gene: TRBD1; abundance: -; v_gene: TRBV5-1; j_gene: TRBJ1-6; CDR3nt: TGCGCCAGCAGCCCCATCCCATCAGGGGGAAATAATTCACCCCTCCACTTT; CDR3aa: CASSPIPSGGNNSPLHF
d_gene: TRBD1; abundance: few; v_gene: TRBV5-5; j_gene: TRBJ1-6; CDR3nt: TGTGCCAGCACCCTAGACAGGGGCAATTCACCCCTCCACTTT; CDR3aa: CASTLDRGNSPLHF
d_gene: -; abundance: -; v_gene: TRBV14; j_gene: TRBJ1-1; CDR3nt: TGTGCCAGCAGCCAAGACAGGGGTGTACTGAACACTGAAGCTTTCTTT; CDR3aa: CASSQDRGVLNTEAFF
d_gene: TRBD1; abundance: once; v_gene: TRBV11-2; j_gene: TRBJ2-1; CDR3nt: TGTGCCAGCAGCGTAAAGACAGGGAGATTAGCCAATGAGCAGTTCTTC; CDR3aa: CASSVKTGRLANEQFF
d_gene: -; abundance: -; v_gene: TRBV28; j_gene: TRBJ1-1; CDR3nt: TGTGCCAGCAGTTTAGAGGAAGGGGGTTTCCCTACTGAAGCTTTCTTT; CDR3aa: CASSLEEGGFPTEAFF
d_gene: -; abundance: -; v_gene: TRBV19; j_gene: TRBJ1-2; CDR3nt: TGTGCCAGTAGGGTCCAGGGGACCGGTGGCTACACCTTC; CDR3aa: CASRVQGTGGYTF